The source of this TCR beta chain is a study of blood T cell repertoires in COVID-19. Looking at the study overall: Samples taken during acute and convalescent COVID-19 were collected in the United States, Italy and Spain. T cells, B-cell-depleted T cells, or PBMCs supplied cDNA or gDNA.

Some clones are missing from TCRdb's copy, which holds only in-frame ones; the method was immunoSEQ multiplex PCR. The sample holds tens of thousands of clones; less than 95% are singletons and the top ten take under 0.65%. Deletions cut 1 base from V and 4 bases from J, with 7 bases between. This CDR3 spans 13 amino acids. Per germline, CDR1 MNHEY and CDR2 SMNVEV (reference sequence). Seattle's cohort entered during active infection and was followed longitudinally. This rearrangement joins TRBV27 to TRBJ1-2; a possible D gene is TRBD1 (5 bases). The clonotype was recovered from a man aged 45-60 years with COVID-19, enrolled during active disease. Source material: peripheral blood. The CDR3, as DNA: TGTGCCAGCAGTTTATTGCAGGGCTATGGCTACACCTTC. Amino acid sequence: CASSLLQGYGYTF.